These T cell receptor beta chains were read from a single sample in a study of metastatic and nonmetastatic thyroid tumors. TCRdb re-called the PCR reads through MiXCR. The profile shows more than 70,000 clones, 8.6% of them singletons. Sequencing used blood. Source of these receptors: a female donor with papillary thyroid cancer or a benign thyroid nodule (not recorded which). Some clones in this sample may be carry-over from other donors' samples. Both conserved end residues are part of each CDR3. D genes are given only for firm matches. Only part of the rows carry a size: once, few, many, or a class if the clone is expanded.

>TRBJ1-3|many|-|TRBV6-5
CASSYSNSRGNTIYF
TGTGCCAGCAGTTACTCGAACAGCAGGGGTAACACCATATATTTT
>TRBJ2-5|-|-|TRBV30
CAWRPGVETQYF
TGTGCCTGGAGGCCAGGGGTGGAGACCCAGTACTTC
>TRBJ2-3|many|-|TRBV5-5
CASSLQLSSTDTQYF
TGTGCCAGCAGCTTGCAACTTTCAAGCACAGATACGCAGTATTTT
>TRBJ2-3|many|-|TRBV10-3
CACGGREKDTQYF
TGTGCCTGTGGGGGCAGGGAAAAAGATACGCAGTATTTT
>TRBJ2-3|many|TRBD2|TRBV6-4
CASSDSASGGSTDTQYF
TGTGCCAGCAGTGACTCGGCTAGCGGGGGGAGTACAGATACGCAGTATTTT
>TRBJ1-1|many|-|TRBV5-1
CASSSSQVAEAFF
TGCGCCAGCAGCTCCAGTCAAGTAGCTGAAGCTTTCTTT
>TRBJ2-6|many|-|TRBV25-1
CASSGEYGANVLTF
TGTGCCAGCAGTGGCGAATATGGGGCCAACGTCCTGACTTTC
>TRBJ1-5|many|-|TRBV2
CASKEGISNQPQHF
TGTGCCAGCAAGGAGGGGATTAGCAATCAGCCCCAGCATTTT
>TRBJ1-3|-|-|TRBV3-1
CASSHANRAHGNTIYF
TGTGCCAGCAGCCATGCCAACAGGGCACATGGAAACACCATATATTTT
>TRBJ1-2|-|-|TRBV2
CASRPDRDYGYTF
TGTGCCAGCAGGCCCGACAGAGACTATGGCTACACCTTC
>TRBJ2-6|few|-|TRBV6-1
CASTGRNSGANVLTF
TGTGCCAGCACAGGCAGAAACTCTGGGGCCAACGTCCTGACTTTC
>TRBJ2-5|many|-|TRBV7-3
CASSSQVQETQYF
TGTGCCAGCAGCTCTCAGGTTCAAGAGACCCAGTACTTC
>TRBJ1-6|many|-|TRBV7-9
CASSSGTLYNSPLHF
TGTGCCAGCAGCTCCGGGACATTATATAATTCACCCCTCCACTTT
>TRBJ1-2|many|TRBD1|TRBV5-6
CASSLGQGAMDGYTF
TGTGCCAGCAGCTTGGGACAGGGGGCTATGGATGGCTACACCTTC
>TRBJ1-5|few|-|TRBV24-1
CATSDLQGGQPQHF
TGTGCCACCAGTGATTTGCAGGGAGGCCAGCCCCAGCATTTT
>TRBJ2-7|many|TRBD2|TRBV6-1
CASSLSGTSYEQYF
TGTGCCAGCAGTCTTTCCGGGACTAGCTACGAGCAGTACTTC
>TRBJ1-6|-|TRBD1|TRBV18
CASSPTGTEDSPLHF
TGTGCCAGCTCACCAACGGGGACAGAGGATTCACCCCTCCACTTT
>TRBJ2-1|many|TRBD2|TRBV6-1
CASSDPGTKRNEQFF
TGTGCCAGCAGTGATCCCGGGACTAAACGAAATGAGCAGTTCTTC
>TRBJ1-1|many|-|TRBV5-1
CASSLKGANTEAFF
TGCGCCAGCAGCTTAAAAGGGGCCAACACTGAAGCTTTCTTT
>TRBJ2-5|-|TRBD1|TRBV5-4
CASSPGTEETQYF
TGTGCCAGCAGCCCCGGGACAGAGGAGACCCAGTACTTC
>TRBJ1-1|few|TRBD1|TRBV29-1
CSVPHIGGQGFTEAFF
TGCAGCGTTCCCCATATAGGCGGACAGGGTTTCACTGAAGCTTTCTTT
>TRBJ1-6|many|-|TRBV3-1
CASSQEIGGNSPLHF
TGTGCCAGCAGCCAAGAAATCGGAGGGAATTCACCCCTCCACTTT
>TRBJ2-2|-|-|TRBV7-9
CASGPGNTGELFF
TGTGCCAGCGGCCCGGGGAACACCGGGGAGCTGTTTTTT
>TRBJ1-3|many|-|TRBV5-1
CASSLGDSTGNTIYF
TGCGCCAGCAGCTTGGGCGATTCAACGGGAAACACCATATATTTT
>TRBJ2-1|many|TRBD1|TRBV7-3
CASSLQGASEQFF
TGTGCCAGCAGCTTACAGGGGGCTAGTGAGCAGTTCTTC
>TRBJ2-7|many|-|TRBV7-3
CATPPDTSYEQYF
TGTGCCACCCCGCCGGACACCTCCTACGAGCAGTACTTC
>TRBJ2-5|-|-|TRBV5-6
CASSGYGSRGETQYF
TGTGCCAGCAGTGGCTACGGGTCGCGCGGGGAGACCCAGTACTTC
>TRBJ2-3|-|TRBD1|TRBV28
CASSWAQGAPSTDTQYF
TGTGCCAGCAGTTGGGCCCAGGGGGCCCCCAGCACAGATACGCAGTATTTT
>TRBJ1-1|many|-|TRBV7-6
CASSYQFDTEAFF
TGTGCCAGCAGCTACCAGTTTGACACTGAAGCTTTCTTT
>TRBJ1-1|few|-|TRBV6-1
CASSVGRLSNTEAFF
TGTGCCAGCAGTGTTGGCCGACTATCGAACACTGAAGCTTTCTTT
>TRBJ2-7|many|-|TRBV6-2/TRBV6-3
CASTHYALYEQYF
TGTGCCAGCACTCACTACGCGCTCTACGAGCAGTACTTC
>TRBJ2-6|many|-|TRBV18
CASSPNPSSGANVLTF
TGTGCCAGCTCACCGAATCCCAGCTCTGGGGCCAACGTCCTGACTTTC
>TRBJ2-5|few|TRBD2|TRBV3-1
CASSQDPRRASGGEWETQYF
TGTGCCAGCAGCCAAGACCCCCGGCGGGCTAGCGGGGGGGAGTGGGAGACCCAGTACTTC
>TRBJ1-1|many|-|TRBV9
CASSVAGKTEAFF
TGTGCCAGCAGCGTAGCGGGGAAGACTGAAGCTTTCTTT
>TRBJ2-6|many|-|TRBV4-1
CASSQESRGRTGANVLTF
TGCGCCAGCAGCCAAGAATCCCGGGGCCGGACTGGGGCCAACGTCCTGACTTTC
>TRBJ1-6|-|TRBD1|TRBV6-1
CASRGDRELFSPLHF
TGTGCCAGCAGAGGGGACAGGGAGTTGTTTTCACCCCTCCACTTT
>TRBJ1-2|many|TRBD1|TRBV5-1
CASRAGTGGNGYTF
TGCGCCAGCAGGGCCGGGACAGGGGGCAATGGCTACACCTTC
>TRBJ1-6|few|-|TRBV5-1
CASSEGGMGSPLHF
TGCGCCAGCAGCGAGGGGGGGATGGGTTCACCCCTCCACTTT
>TRBJ2-2|many|-|TRBV28
CASSLPKNTGELFF
TGTGCCAGCAGTTTACCCAAGAACACCGGGGAGCTGTTTTTT
>TRBJ2-7|-|-|TRBV25-1
CASSEYKGEDEQYF
TGTGCCAGCAGTGAATATAAGGGAGAAGACGAGCAGTACTTC
>TRBJ1-1|many|-|TRBV5-1
CASSFRGNTEAFF
TGCGCCAGCAGCTTCCGAGGAAACACTGAAGCTTTCTTT
>TRBJ2-7|many|TRBD2|TRBV6-1
CASSPLAGGNNEQYF
TGTGCCAGCAGCCCGCTTGCGGGGGGGAATAACGAGCAGTACTTC
>TRBJ2-5|many|-|TRBV20-1
CSARDRLQEETQYF
TGCAGTGCTAGAGATCGGTTACAGGAAGAGACCCAGTACTTC
>TRBJ2-5|-|-|TRBV29-1
CSVATGAPETQYF
TGCAGCGTTGCAACGGGGGCCCCAGAGACCCAGTACTTC